This TCR beta chain was retrieved from a study of technical replicates of blood from a few donors. Repertoires were generated with immunoSEQ multiplex PCR, while TCRdb's copy carries only in-frame clones and drops some. The data hold some 91,000 clones, with nearly 97% observed a single time. The ends lost 5 bases at V and 5 bases at J; junction bases unmatched: 8. Germline V lookup: CDR1 SEHNR, CDR2 FQNEAQ (reference sequence). CDR3 length: 15 residues. The sequencing input was T cells isolated from PBMCs. V usage is TRBV7-9 and J usage is TRBJ1-4; 7 nucleotides match TRBD1. This receptor was taken from a human donor in good health. The CDR3 sequence is CASSPRQGLNEKLFF. CDR3 bases: TGTGCCAGCAGCCCACGACAGGGCTTAAATGAAAAACTGTTTTTT.